Listed below are T cell receptor beta chains from one sample, sequenced in a study of post-analysis software for immune sequencing data. One entry per CDR3 protein, called by TCRdb with MiXCR from the PCR reads. The profile shows fewer than 600,000 distinct CDR3 sequences, under 55% of them singletons. The sequencing sample was made of blood. These TCRs come from a girl between 10 and 17 years old with multiple sclerosis. The CDR3 runs from the conserved cysteine through the conserved F or W. Each record gives: J gene, D gene, V gene, clone size, CDR3 DNA, CDR3 protein. A D gene is named only where the DNA matches it firmly. A clone size is listed for some rows: how often the clone was seen (once, few, many), or a class if it is expanded.

j_call: TRBJ2-5; d_call: TRBD2; v_call: TRBV9; clone_size: -; cdr3_nt: TGTGCCAGCAGCGTCGGGACTAGCGAGGAGGAGACCCAGTACTTC; cdr3_aa: CASSVGTSEEETQYF
j_call: TRBJ1-2; d_call: TRBD1; v_call: TRBV4-1; clone_size: -; cdr3_nt: TGCGCCAGCAGCCAGGCGGGACAGGGAAGTTATGGCTACACCTTC; cdr3_aa: CASSQAGQGSYGYTF
j_call: TRBJ2-7; d_call: -; v_call: TRBV12-3/TRBV12-4; clone_size: -; cdr3_nt: TGTGCCAGCAGCCCGGAGGGGTTAGAGCAGTACTTC; cdr3_aa: CASSPEGLEQYF
j_call: TRBJ2-7; d_call: -; v_call: TRBV28; clone_size: -; cdr3_nt: TGTGCCAGCAGAGCTGAGGAGTACAATGAGCAGTACTTC; cdr3_aa: CASRAEEYNEQYF
j_call: TRBJ2-1; d_call: TRBD2; v_call: TRBV20-1; clone_size: few; cdr3_nt: TGCAGTGCTAGAGAGGCTAGCGGGAGGTTTGAGCAGTTCTTC; cdr3_aa: CSAREASGRFEQFF
j_call: TRBJ2-5; d_call: TRBD1; v_call: TRBV4-1; clone_size: -; cdr3_nt: TGCGCCAGCAGCCATCCCCCGGGGGACAGGGCGTACCAAGAGACCCAGTACTTC; cdr3_aa: CASSHPPGDRAYQETQYF
j_call: TRBJ2-1; d_call: -; v_call: TRBV28; clone_size: few; cdr3_nt: TGTGCCAGCAGTTTTCGGCCGGATGAGCAGTTCTTC; cdr3_aa: CASSFRPDEQFF
j_call: TRBJ2-1; d_call: TRBD2; v_call: TRBV7-3; clone_size: few; cdr3_nt: TGTGCCAGCAGTCCCTTCGGGACTAGCGGTTTGGGGGAGCAGTTCTTC; cdr3_aa: CASSPFGTSGLGEQFF
j_call: TRBJ2-5; d_call: TRBD1; v_call: TRBV18; clone_size: few; cdr3_nt: TGTGCCAGCTCACCCCGGACAGGGTTTGACCAAGAGACCCAGTACTTC; cdr3_aa: CASSPRTGFDQETQYF
j_call: TRBJ1-5; d_call: -; v_call: TRBV5-1; clone_size: few; cdr3_nt: TGCGCCAGCAGCTTGGCCCCGGGATCTAGCAATCAGCCCCAGCATTTT; cdr3_aa: CASSLAPGSSNQPQHF
j_call: TRBJ2-7; d_call: -; v_call: TRBV7-9; clone_size: few; cdr3_nt: TGTGCCGGGGACGATCCAGGATACGAGCAGTACTTC; cdr3_aa: CAGDDPGYEQYF
j_call: TRBJ2-7; d_call: -; v_call: TRBV6-1; clone_size: -; cdr3_nt: TGTGCCAGCAGTGAAGGGCGGTTTAGCTCCTACGAGCAGTACTTC; cdr3_aa: CASSEGRFSSYEQYF
j_call: TRBJ2-1; d_call: -; v_call: TRBV7-3; clone_size: -; cdr3_nt: TGTGCCAGCAGCTTTGACGGGAGAGTCTCCTACAATGAGCAGTTCTTC; cdr3_aa: CASSFDGRVSYNEQFF
j_call: TRBJ1-2; d_call: -; v_call: TRBV6-5; clone_size: few; cdr3_nt: TGTGCCAGCAGTTACTCTGAGACGAGTGGCTACACCTTC; cdr3_aa: CASSYSETSGYTF
j_call: TRBJ2-1; d_call: -; v_call: TRBV2; clone_size: few; cdr3_nt: TGTGCCAGCACGGGGCAGGGCCCTTACAATGAGCAGTTCTTC; cdr3_aa: CASTGQGPYNEQFF
j_call: TRBJ2-7; d_call: TRBD1; v_call: TRBV12-3/TRBV12-4; clone_size: -; cdr3_nt: TGTGCCAGCAGTTCGACAGGGGCTCAGCACGAGCAGTACTTC; cdr3_aa: CASSSTGAQHEQYF
j_call: TRBJ2-1; d_call: TRBD2; v_call: TRBV28; clone_size: few; cdr3_nt: TGTGCCAGCAGTTTTCCGGCGGGAGGGAACTACAATGAGCAGTTCTTC; cdr3_aa: CASSFPAGGNYNEQFF
j_call: TRBJ1-2; d_call: -; v_call: TRBV7-6; clone_size: -; cdr3_nt: TGTGCCAGCAGCCCCACCACTAACTATGGCTACACCTTC; cdr3_aa: CASSPTTNYGYTF
j_call: TRBJ2-7; d_call: -; v_call: TRBV25-1; clone_size: -; cdr3_nt: TGTGCCAGCAGTGACACCAGGGGAAAAAGCGAGCAGTACTTC; cdr3_aa: CASSDTRGKSEQYF
j_call: TRBJ2-7; d_call: TRBD2; v_call: TRBV12-3/TRBV12-4; clone_size: -; cdr3_nt: TGTGCCAGCAGTTTGGGTTTGGGTAGCGGGAAGTACGAGCAGTACTTC; cdr3_aa: CASSLGLGSGKYEQYF
j_call: TRBJ2-1; d_call: -; v_call: TRBV15; clone_size: -; cdr3_nt: TGTGCCACCAGCAGAGTCCTAACGAGGGGGGGCGAGCAGTTCTTC; cdr3_aa: CATSRVLTRGGEQFF
j_call: TRBJ1-5; d_call: -; v_call: TRBV28; clone_size: -; cdr3_nt: TGTGCCAGCCAGAAACGGGGGGGACGGACCAAGCATTTT; cdr3_aa: CASQKRGGRTKHF
j_call: TRBJ1-1; d_call: -; v_call: TRBV12-3/TRBV12-4; clone_size: -; cdr3_nt: TGTGCCAGCAGTCCCCGGGACAACCTGAACACTGAAGCTTTCTTT; cdr3_aa: CASSPRDNLNTEAFF
j_call: TRBJ2-7; d_call: -; v_call: TRBV7-2; clone_size: few; cdr3_nt: TGTGCCAGCAGCCCAAGTAGCGGAGCCTACGAGCAGTACTTC; cdr3_aa: CASSPSSGAYEQYF
j_call: TRBJ2-7; d_call: TRBD1; v_call: TRBV9; clone_size: -; cdr3_nt: TGTGCCAGCAGCACAGGGGGGCCGACCCCCTACTACGAGCAGTACTTC; cdr3_aa: CASSTGGPTPYYEQYF
j_call: TRBJ1-5; d_call: -; v_call: TRBV7-2; clone_size: -; cdr3_nt: TGTGCCAGCAGCTTATTGCCCCGAGTCAATCAGCCCCAGCATTTT; cdr3_aa: CASSLLPRVNQPQHF
j_call: TRBJ2-3; d_call: TRBD1; v_call: TRBV7-3; clone_size: few; cdr3_nt: TGTGCCAGCAGCTTAAACGCAGGGGGCGCATATACGCAGTATTTT; cdr3_aa: CASSLNAGGAYTQYF
j_call: TRBJ2-1; d_call: -; v_call: TRBV7-9; clone_size: few; cdr3_nt: TGTGCCAGCAGCTTAGTCAGGGGGGATGAGCAGTTCTTC; cdr3_aa: CASSLVRGDEQFF
j_call: TRBJ2-3; d_call: TRBD1; v_call: TRBV28; clone_size: -; cdr3_nt: TGTGCCAGCAGTTCAACAGGGGGATTAACAGATACGCAGTATTTT; cdr3_aa: CASSSTGGLTDTQYF
j_call: TRBJ2-1; d_call: -; v_call: TRBV5-1; clone_size: -; cdr3_nt: TGCGCCAGCAGCTTGGGGGACATTGGCCCGTTCTTC; cdr3_aa: CASSLGDIGPFF
j_call: TRBJ1-6; d_call: -; v_call: TRBV7-9; clone_size: few; cdr3_nt: TGTGCCAGCAGCCGGGTGGCAGGGGATTCACCCCTCCACTTT; cdr3_aa: CASSRVAGDSPLHF
j_call: TRBJ2-1; d_call: -; v_call: TRBV7-2; clone_size: -; cdr3_nt: TGTGCCAGCAGCACCGGGACTTACAATGAGCAGTTCTTC; cdr3_aa: CASSTGTYNEQFF
j_call: TRBJ2-7; d_call: -; v_call: TRBV9; clone_size: few; cdr3_nt: TGTGCCAGCAGCGTAGCGGCGGGGACAGCCTACGAGCAGTACTTC; cdr3_aa: CASSVAAGTAYEQYF
j_call: TRBJ2-7; d_call: TRBD2; v_call: TRBV28; clone_size: -; cdr3_nt: TGTGCCAGCAGTTCTGGCGGGAGCGAGCAGTACTTC; cdr3_aa: CASSSGGSEQYF
j_call: TRBJ2-5; d_call: TRBD1; v_call: TRBV28; clone_size: -; cdr3_nt: TGTGCCAGCAGTTACCTTTTCCTTGCGGGGACAGGGTTTGACCAAGAGATCCAGTACTTC; cdr3_aa: CASSYLFLAGTGFDQEIQYF
j_call: TRBJ1-2; d_call: -; v_call: TRBV29-1; clone_size: -; cdr3_nt: TGCAGCGTTGAAACGGGACGAGTTACGGGCTACACCTTC; cdr3_aa: CSVETGRVTGYTF
j_call: TRBJ1-2; d_call: -; v_call: TRBV15; clone_size: -; cdr3_nt: TGTGCCACCAGTCCAAACCATTTAACGGACCGGATTTATGGCTACACCTTC; cdr3_aa: CATSPNHLTDRIYGYTF
j_call: TRBJ1-1; d_call: -; v_call: TRBV7-8; clone_size: few; cdr3_nt: TGTGCCAGCAGCTTAGAGCGTCACGAGATATACACTGAAGCTTTCTTT; cdr3_aa: CASSLERHEIYTEAFF
j_call: TRBJ2-4; d_call: TRBD2; v_call: TRBV5-1; clone_size: -; cdr3_nt: TGCGCCAGCAGCATAGCAAGGACTAGCGGGAGACGGGAGCAGTACTTC; cdr3_aa: CASSIARTSGRREQYF
j_call: TRBJ2-7; d_call: TRBD1; v_call: TRBV29-1; clone_size: few; cdr3_nt: TGCAGCGTTATCGACCCAGATCGGGACAGGGGGGCCTACGAGCAGTACTTC; cdr3_aa: CSVIDPDRDRGAYEQYF
j_call: TRBJ1-4; d_call: -; v_call: TRBV12-3/TRBV12-4; clone_size: -; cdr3_nt: TGTGCCAGCAGTTTAAATGTGGAAAAACTGTTTTTT; cdr3_aa: CASSLNVEKLFF
j_call: TRBJ2-1; d_call: TRBD2; v_call: TRBV4-1; clone_size: -; cdr3_nt: TGCGCCAGCAGCCAAGCAACCGGGACTAGCGGGTTCAATGAGCAGTTCTTC; cdr3_aa: CASSQATGTSGFNEQFF
j_call: TRBJ1-5; d_call: TRBD1; v_call: TRBV5-1; clone_size: -; cdr3_nt: TGCGCCACCGGGGACAGGAGCAATCAGCCCCAGCATTTT; cdr3_aa: CATGDRSNQPQHF
j_call: TRBJ2-1; d_call: TRBD1; v_call: TRBV5-1; clone_size: few; cdr3_nt: TGCGCCAGCAGCTTGGAGGACAGGACCTACAATGAGCAGTTCTTC; cdr3_aa: CASSLEDRTYNEQFF
j_call: TRBJ2-7; d_call: TRBD2; v_call: TRBV20-1; clone_size: few; cdr3_nt: TGCAGTGCTAGTGATGCGAGCGGGAGGGACGAGCAGTACTTC; cdr3_aa: CSASDASGRDEQYF